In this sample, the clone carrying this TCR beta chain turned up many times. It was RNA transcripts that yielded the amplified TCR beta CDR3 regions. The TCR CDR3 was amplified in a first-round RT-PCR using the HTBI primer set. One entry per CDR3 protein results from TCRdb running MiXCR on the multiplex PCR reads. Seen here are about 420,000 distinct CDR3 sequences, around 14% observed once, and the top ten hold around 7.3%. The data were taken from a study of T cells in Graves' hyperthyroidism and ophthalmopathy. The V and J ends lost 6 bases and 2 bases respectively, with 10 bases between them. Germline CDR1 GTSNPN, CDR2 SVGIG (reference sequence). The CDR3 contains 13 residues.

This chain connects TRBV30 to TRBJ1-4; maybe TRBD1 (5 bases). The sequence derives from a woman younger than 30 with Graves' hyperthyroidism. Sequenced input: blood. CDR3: CACRESTNEKLFF. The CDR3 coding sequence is TGTGCCTGCAGGGAGTCGACTAATGAAAAACTGTTTTTT.